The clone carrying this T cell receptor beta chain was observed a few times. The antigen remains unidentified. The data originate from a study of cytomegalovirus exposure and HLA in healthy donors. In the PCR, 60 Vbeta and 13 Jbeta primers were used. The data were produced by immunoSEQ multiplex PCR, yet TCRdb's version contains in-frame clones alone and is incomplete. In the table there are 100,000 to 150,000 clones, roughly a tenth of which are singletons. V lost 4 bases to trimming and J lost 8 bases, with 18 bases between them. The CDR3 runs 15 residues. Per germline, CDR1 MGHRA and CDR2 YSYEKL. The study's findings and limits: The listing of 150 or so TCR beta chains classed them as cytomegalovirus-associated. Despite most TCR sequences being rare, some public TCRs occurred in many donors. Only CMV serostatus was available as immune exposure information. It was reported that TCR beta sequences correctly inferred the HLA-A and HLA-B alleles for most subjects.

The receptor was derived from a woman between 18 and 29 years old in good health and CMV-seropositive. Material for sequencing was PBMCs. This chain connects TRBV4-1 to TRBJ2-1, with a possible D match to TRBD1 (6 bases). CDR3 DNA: TGCGCCAGCAGCCGACAGGTTGGAGTACGGGATGAGCAGTTCTTC. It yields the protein CASSRQVGVRDEQFF.